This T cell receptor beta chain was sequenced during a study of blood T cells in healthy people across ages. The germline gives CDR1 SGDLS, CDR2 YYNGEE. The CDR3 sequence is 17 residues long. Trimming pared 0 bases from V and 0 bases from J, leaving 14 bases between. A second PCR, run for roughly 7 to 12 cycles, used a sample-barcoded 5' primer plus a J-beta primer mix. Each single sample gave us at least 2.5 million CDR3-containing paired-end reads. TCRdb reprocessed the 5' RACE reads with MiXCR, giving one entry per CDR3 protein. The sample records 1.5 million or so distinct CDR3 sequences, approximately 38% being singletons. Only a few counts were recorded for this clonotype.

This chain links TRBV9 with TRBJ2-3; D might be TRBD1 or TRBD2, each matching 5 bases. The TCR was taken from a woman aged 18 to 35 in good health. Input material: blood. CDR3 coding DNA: TGTGCCAGCAGCGTAGCTCGGGGCGGAGCTAGCACAGATACGCAGTATTTT. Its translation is CASSVARGGASTDTQYF.